This is a list of T cell receptor beta chains from one sample in a study of CD8 T cells in Susac syndrome. TCRdb independently ran MiXCR on the immunoSEQ multiplex PCR reads; one entry per CDR3 protein. The sample shows about 130,000 distinct CDR3 sequences, around 95% of them seen only once. The sample comprised CD8+ T cells from PBMCs. These receptors all come from a human donor with Susac syndrome. Both conserved end residues are part of each CDR3. Fields, in order: clone size, D gene, J gene, V gene, CDR3 DNA, CDR3 protein. The D gene is left open where the match is weak. Only some rows state a clone size, as once, few, many or a class for expanded clones.

>once|.|TRBJ1-2|TRBV27
TGTGCCAGCAGCAGGACAGAACATTATGGCTACACCTTC
CASSRTEHYGYTF
>.|.|TRBJ2-1|TRBV27
TGTGCCAGCAGTTACCCGGGAATCTTGAATGAGCAGTTCTTC
CASSYPGILNEQFF
>.|TRBD2|TRBJ2-7|TRBV5-1
TGCGCCAGCAGCAAGGGACTAGCGGCCCCCTACGAGCAGTACTTC
CASSKGLAAPYEQYF
>.|.|TRBJ2-3|TRBV24-1
TGTGCCACCAGTGTTACCCCAGATACGCAGTATTTT
CATSVTPDTQYF
>.|.|TRBJ2-1|TRBV5-1
TGCGCCAGCAGCAATGATTATGAGCAGTTCTTC
CASSNDYEQFF
>.|.|TRBJ1-2|TRBV11-2
TGTGCCAGCAGCTTAGTCCGCTATCGGAATGGCTACACCTTC
CASSLVRYRNGYTF
>.|.|TRBJ2-5|TRBV20-1
TGCAGTGCTAGAGATCTGGGGCAGGATGCCCGGGAGACCCAGTACTTC
CSARDLGQDARETQYF
>.|.|TRBJ2-7|TRBV27
TGTGCCAGCAGTTTATCGTGGACCTCCTACGAGCAGTACTTC
CASSLSWTSYEQYF
>.|.|TRBJ2-7|TRBV18
TGTGCCAGCTCACCAGGCCAGATCTACGAGCAGTACTTC
CASSPGQIYEQYF
>.|.|TRBJ1-1|TRBV7-9
TGTGCCAGCAACGAACCGGACGGGTTGGGCACTGAAGCTTTCTTT
CASNEPDGLGTEAFF
>.|.|TRBJ2-7|TRBV4-1
TGCGCCAGCAGCCAAGATCCGGCGGGGGAGCAGTACTTC
CASSQDPAGEQYF
>once|TRBD2|TRBJ2-7|TRBV7-2
TGTGCCAGCAGCTTAGGGGCTAGCGGGAGGGCCAATGACCTCTACGAGCAGTACTTC
CASSLGASGRANDLYEQYF
>.|TRBD2|TRBJ2-2|TRBV3-1
TGTGCCAGCAGCCAAGATACCGGGAGGGCCACCGGGGAGCTGTTTTTT
CASSQDTGRATGELFF
>.|.|TRBJ2-2|TRBV6-5
TGTGCCAGCAGTTACGGGTCCCCGTTCGGGGAGCTGTTTTTT
CASSYGSPFGELFF
>.|TRBD2|TRBJ2-3|TRBV24-1
TGTGCCACCAGTGATTCGCGTTTAGCGGGACCCGTCATCCACAACACAGATACGCAGTATTTT
CATSDSRLAGPVIHNTDTQYF
>once|TRBD2|TRBJ2-7|TRBV3-1
TGTGCCAGCAGCCCCCTCGGGACTAGCGGCCTCTACGAGCAGTACTTC
CASSPLGTSGLYEQYF
>.|TRBD2|TRBJ2-3|TRBV10-3
TGTGCCATCAGCCCGGGACTAGCTTTTGGAGGTTCCGGAGATACGCAGTATTTT
CAISPGLAFGGSGDTQYF
>.|.|TRBJ2-7|TRBV7-6
TGTGCCAGCAGCTTTGGGACCGCAACCTCCTACGAGCAGTACTTC
CASSFGTATSYEQYF
>.|.|TRBJ2-7|TRBV6-5
TGTGCCAGCAGTTTCTCGAGCTCCTACGAGCAGTACTTC
CASSFSSSYEQYF
>.|.|TRBJ2-5|TRBV29-1
TGCAGCGTTGAGGCCGAGACCCAGTACTTC
CSVEAETQYF
>.|.|TRBJ1-1|TRBV29-1
TGCAGCGTTTCAGCGAACACTGAAGCTTTCTTT
CSVSANTEAFF
>.|TRBD2|TRBJ2-5|TRBV9
TGTGCCAGCAGCGCGACTAGCGGAACTCTTGGGGAGACCCAGTACTTC
CASSATSGTLGETQYF
>.|.|TRBJ2-1|TRBV29-1
TGCAGCGTTGCTCTATCGTCCGGGAGATATCTCAATGAGCAGTTCTTC
CSVALSSGRYLNEQFF
>.|.|TRBJ2-7|TRBV25-1
TGTGCCAGCAGTGACATGTTGACCTACGAGCAGTACTTC
CASSDMLTYEQYF
>.|.|TRBJ1-2|TRBV29-1
TGCAGCGTTGAAGATTTGGTGTTAGTGGGTGGCTACACCTTC
CSVEDLVLVGGYTF
>.|.|TRBJ2-5|TRBV5-4
TGTGCCAGCAGCGAACTGGAAGAGACCCAGTACTTC
CASSELEETQYF
>.|TRBD1|TRBJ2-7|TRBV2
TGTGCCATCCTAACCGGGACAGGGGTCTACGAGCAGTACTTC
CAILTGTGVYEQYF
>.|.|TRBJ2-7|TRBV7-9
TGTGCCAGCAGCTTACCCAGGAGCTCCTACGAGCAGTACTTC
CASSLPRSSYEQYF
>.|.|TRBJ1-1|TRBV9
TGTGCCAGCAGCCCAAGCGGCGGGCGGACTGAAGCTTTCTTT
CASSPSGGRTEAFF
>.|TRBD1|TRBJ1-5|TRBV29-1
TGCAGCGTTGAGCCGTCCGGGACAGGGGATAATCAGCCCCAGCATTTT
CSVEPSGTGDNQPQHF
>once|.|TRBJ2-1|TRBV12-3/TRBV12-4
TGTGCCAGCAGCCCCTCCGCAGGGCTTGACGAGCAGTTCTTC
CASSPSAGLDEQFF
>.|.|TRBJ2-2|TRBV9
TGTGCCAGCAGCTTAACAGGGCTGAACACCGGGGAGCTGTTTTTT
CASSLTGLNTGELFF
>.|TRBD1|TRBJ2-5|TRBV15
TGTGCCACCAGCATAAGCAGGGGGCCGGGTGAGACCCAGTACTTC
CATSISRGPGETQYF
>.|TRBD1|TRBJ2-7|TRBV7-9
TGTGCCAGCAGCTTATGGGTCTGGGGACAGGGGGCCTACGAGCAGTACTTC
CASSLWVWGQGAYEQYF
>few|.|TRBJ2-1|TRBV14
TGTGCCAGCAGCCAAGACGGGTACAATGAGCAGTTCTTC
CASSQDGYNEQFF
>once|.|TRBJ1-1|TRBV27
TGTGCCAGCAGTTCACGCAGGGGAAGGCCAACTGAAGCTTTCTTT
CASSSRRGRPTEAFF
>.|TRBD2|TRBJ2-5|TRBV27
TGTGCCAGCAGTCCTCTAGCGGGAACTGTCGAGACCCAGTACTTC
CASSPLAGTVETQYF
>.|.|TRBJ2-3|TRBV13
TGTGCCAGCAGCTTAGTGGAAAACACAGATACGCAGTATTTT
CASSLVENTDTQYF